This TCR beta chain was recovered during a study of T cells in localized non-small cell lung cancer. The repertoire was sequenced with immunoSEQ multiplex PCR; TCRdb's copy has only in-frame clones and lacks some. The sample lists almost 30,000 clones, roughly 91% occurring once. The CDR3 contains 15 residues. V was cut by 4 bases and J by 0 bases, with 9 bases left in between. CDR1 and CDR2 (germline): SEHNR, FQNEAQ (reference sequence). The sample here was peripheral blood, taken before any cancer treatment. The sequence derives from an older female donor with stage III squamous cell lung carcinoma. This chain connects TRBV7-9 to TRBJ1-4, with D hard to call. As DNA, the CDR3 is TGTGCCAGCAGCTCCCTGGGTGCAACTAATGAAAAACTGTTTTTT. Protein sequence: CASSSLGATNEKLFF.